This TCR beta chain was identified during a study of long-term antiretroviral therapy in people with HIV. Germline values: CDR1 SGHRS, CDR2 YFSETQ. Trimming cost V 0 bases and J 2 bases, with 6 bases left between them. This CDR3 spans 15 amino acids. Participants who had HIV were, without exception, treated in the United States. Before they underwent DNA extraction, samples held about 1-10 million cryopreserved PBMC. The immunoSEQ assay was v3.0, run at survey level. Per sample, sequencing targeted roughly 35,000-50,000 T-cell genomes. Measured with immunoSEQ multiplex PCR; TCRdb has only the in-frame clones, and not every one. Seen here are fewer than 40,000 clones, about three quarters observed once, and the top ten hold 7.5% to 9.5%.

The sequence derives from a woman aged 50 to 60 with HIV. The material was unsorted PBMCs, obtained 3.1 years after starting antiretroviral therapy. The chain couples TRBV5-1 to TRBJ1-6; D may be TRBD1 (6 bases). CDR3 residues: CASSLEGAYNSPLHF. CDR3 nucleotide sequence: TGCGCCAGCAGCTTGGAGGGGGCCTATAATTCACCCCTCCACTTT.